This TCR beta chain was retrieved from a study of beta chain features in type 1 diabetes. Study findings and constraints: Patients' naive, central memory and regulatory TCRB repertoires appeared more alike than those of healthy donors. Cells with high TCR expression could be over-represented when cDNA is sequenced.

Populations isolated by sorting all had purity greater than 95%. V shed 7 bases and J shed 5 bases, with 9 bases lying between them. CDR3 length: 12 residues. CDR1 is MDHEN and CDR2 is SYDVKM in the germline V gene. This clone was counted between two and nine times. Its specificity is unknown. The authors reverse transcribed all of the isolated RNA, so sequencing captured expressed TCRB transcripts. Approximately 3.6 million reads, on average, came from each naive, central memory and regulatory T cell sample. Assay used: immunoSEQ multiplex PCR; TCRdb lists only in-frame clones, some missing. The data show 900,000 or so clones, 17% seen once.

The rearrangement uses TRBV28 and TRBJ1-5; a possible D gene is TRBD1 (5 bases). Material: naive CD4+ T cells from blood. The origin of this receptor is a woman between 18 and 29 years old in good health. The CDR3 loop is CASIGGDQPQHF. The CDR3, as DNA: TGTGCCAGCATTGGGGGTGATCAGCCCCAGCATTTT.